This T cell receptor beta chain was documented in a study of blood T cell repertoires in COVID-19. Study summary: From the United States, Italy and Spain came samples of acute and convalescent COVID-19. T cells, B-cell-depleted T cells, or PBMCs supplied cDNA or gDNA.

Original methodology: Using reference gene primer amplification, nucleated cell counts were estimated. Here immunoSEQ multiplex PCR was the method, and the copy in TCRdb shows in-frame clones only, minus some. The V and J calls and clone size come from that table; D and trimming were worked out from the DNA. The repertoire holds 99,000 or so clones, with about 90% as singletons. The germline V gene encodes CDR1 MGHRA and CDR2 YSYEKL. The CDR3 is 16 residues long. Trimming took 6 bases from V and 0 from J, leaving 16 bases between them. The table lists this clone with a few counts. The rearrangement links TRBV4-1 to TRBJ2-3; the D gene is possibly TRBD1 (6 bases). Sequencing input: peripheral blood. The receptor was isolated from a man in his fifties or sixties with acute or convalescent COVID-19. CDR3 amino acids: CASRADMGASTDTQYF. CDR3 DNA: TGCGCCAGCAGAGCAGACATGGGGGCAAGCACAGATACGCAGTATTTT.